What follows is one T cell receptor (beta chain) and its context. No antigen is known for it. This record comes from a study of graft-versus-host responses after intestinal transplantation. Across the whole study: Recipients had multivisceral, liver-intestinal, or isolated intestinal transplants. Each recipient received anti-thymocyte globulin induction, then tacrolimus and steroids for roughly 3 years. Study-wide results and caveats: When patients had graft-donor T cell macrochimerism, their allografts held high graft-versus-host to host-versus-graft clonal ratios. GvH clones were identified in recipient marrow, with some first appearing in ileum or blood.

The method was immunoSEQ multiplex PCR; TCRdb's version includes in-frame clones alone and lacks a portion of them. The sample holds under 100,000 clones; approximately 90% are singletons and the top ten take 15% to 20%. Trimming removed 4 bases from V and 3 bases from J, with 9 bases in between. Germline loops: CDR1 SGHTA, CDR2 FQGNSA. CDR3 size: 14 residues. The material sequenced was PBMCs, taken 450 to 480 days after intestinal transplant. The V call is TRBV7-2, the J call TRBJ2-2; D is uncertain. The sequence was obtained from a human patient who received an intestinal transplant, so some T cells may come from the graft donor. The CDR3 DNA sequence: TGTGCCAGCAGCTCAGGACCATACACCGGGGAGCTGTTTTTT. Translated, it gives CASSSGPYTGELFF.